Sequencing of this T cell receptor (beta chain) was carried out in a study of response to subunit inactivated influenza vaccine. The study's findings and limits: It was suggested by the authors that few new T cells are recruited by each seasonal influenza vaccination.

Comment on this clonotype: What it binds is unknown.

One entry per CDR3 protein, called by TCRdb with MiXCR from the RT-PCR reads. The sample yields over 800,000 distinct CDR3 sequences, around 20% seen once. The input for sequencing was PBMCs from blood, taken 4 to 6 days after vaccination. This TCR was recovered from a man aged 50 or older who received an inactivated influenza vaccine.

The DNA for the CDR3 is TGCAGTGCTAGAGATATGATAGGCCGCCGGACCTACGAGCAGTACTTC. This sequence encodes CSARDMIGRRTYEQYF. The chain combines TRBV20-1 with TRBJ2-7; D ambiguous. Trimming left V 0 bases short and J 2 bases short, with 17 bases between. CDR1 DFQATT and CDR2 SNEGSKA come from the germline V gene (reference sequence). The CDR3 is 16 amino acids.